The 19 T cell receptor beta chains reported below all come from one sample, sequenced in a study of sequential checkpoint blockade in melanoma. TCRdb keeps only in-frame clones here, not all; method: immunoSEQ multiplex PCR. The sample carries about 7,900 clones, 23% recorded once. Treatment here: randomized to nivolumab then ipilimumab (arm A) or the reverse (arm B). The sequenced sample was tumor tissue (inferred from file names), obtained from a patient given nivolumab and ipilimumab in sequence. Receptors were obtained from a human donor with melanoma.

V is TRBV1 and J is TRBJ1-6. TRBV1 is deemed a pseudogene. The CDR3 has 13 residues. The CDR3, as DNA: TGCGCCAGCAGCCAAGATCATGGAACACCCCTCCACTTT. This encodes CASSQDHGTPLHF.

CDR3 sequence (DNA): TGTGCCAGCAGCTTCGGACAGGGGGGCAATGAGCAGTTCTTC. Translated: CASSFGQGGNEQFF. V gene TRBV9 combines with J gene TRBJ2-1; the match to TRBD1 covers 10 bases. The V segment lost 4 bases and the J segment 6 bases; nucleotides outside the gene matches: 4. CDR1 SGDLS and CDR2 YYNGEE come from the germline V gene. The CDR3 consists of 14 residues.

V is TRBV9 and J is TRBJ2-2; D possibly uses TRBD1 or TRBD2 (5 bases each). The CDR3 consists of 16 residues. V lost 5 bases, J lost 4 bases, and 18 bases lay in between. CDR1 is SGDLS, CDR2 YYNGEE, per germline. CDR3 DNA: TGTGCCAGCAGTGGGGGAGCAAAAGGCGGCACCGGGGAGCTGTTTTTT. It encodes CASSGGAKGGTGELFF.

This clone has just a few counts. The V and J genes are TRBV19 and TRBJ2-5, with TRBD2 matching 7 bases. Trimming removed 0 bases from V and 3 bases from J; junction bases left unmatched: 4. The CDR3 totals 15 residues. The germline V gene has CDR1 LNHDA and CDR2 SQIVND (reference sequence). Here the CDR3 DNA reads TGTGCCAGTAGTATAGATCTAGCGGCTAAAGAGACCCAGTACTTC. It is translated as CASSIDLAAKETQYF.

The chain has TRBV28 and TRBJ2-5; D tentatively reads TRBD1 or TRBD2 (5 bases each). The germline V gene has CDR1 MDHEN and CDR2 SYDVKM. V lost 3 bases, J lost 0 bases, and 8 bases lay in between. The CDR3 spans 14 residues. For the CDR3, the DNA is TGTGCCAGCAGTTTCTGGGGGAACCAAGAGACCCAGTACTTC. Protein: CASSFWGNQETQYF.

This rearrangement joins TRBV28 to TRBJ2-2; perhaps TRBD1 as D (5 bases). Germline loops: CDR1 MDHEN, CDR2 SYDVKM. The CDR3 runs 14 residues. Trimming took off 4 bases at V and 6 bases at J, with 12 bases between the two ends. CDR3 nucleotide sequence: TGTGCCAGCAGTTCCCTGACCAGGGCCGGGGAGCTGTTTTTT. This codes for CASSSLTRAGELFF.

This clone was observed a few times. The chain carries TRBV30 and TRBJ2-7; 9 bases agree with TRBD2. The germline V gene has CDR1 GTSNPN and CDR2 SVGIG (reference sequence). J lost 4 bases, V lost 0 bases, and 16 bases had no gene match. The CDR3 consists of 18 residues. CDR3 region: CAWSVQSGGVAGVYEQYF. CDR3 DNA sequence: TGTGCCTGGAGTGTACAATCAGGGGGTGTAGCGGGGGTTTACGAGCAGTACTTC.

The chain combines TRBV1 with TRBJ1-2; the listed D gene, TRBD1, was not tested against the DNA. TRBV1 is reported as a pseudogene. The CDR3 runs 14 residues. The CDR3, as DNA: TGCGCCAGCAGCCAAAGTCAGGGGACCTATGGCTACACCTTC. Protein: CASSQSQGTYGYTF.

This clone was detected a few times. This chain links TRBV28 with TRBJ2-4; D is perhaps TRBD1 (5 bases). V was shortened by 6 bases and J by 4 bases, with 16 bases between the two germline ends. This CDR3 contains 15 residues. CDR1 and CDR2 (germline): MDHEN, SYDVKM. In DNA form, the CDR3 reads TGTGCCAGCAGGTCCACAGGTACCCTGAAAAACATTCAGTACTTC. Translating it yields CASRSTGTLKNIQYF.

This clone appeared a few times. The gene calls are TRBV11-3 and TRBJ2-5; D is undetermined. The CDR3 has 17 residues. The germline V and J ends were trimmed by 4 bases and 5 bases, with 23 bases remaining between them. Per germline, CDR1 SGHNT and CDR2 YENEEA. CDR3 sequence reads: CASSSGWTAPADETQYF. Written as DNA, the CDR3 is TGTGCCAGCAGCTCTGGTTGGACGGCTCCAGCTGATGAGACCCAGTACTTC.

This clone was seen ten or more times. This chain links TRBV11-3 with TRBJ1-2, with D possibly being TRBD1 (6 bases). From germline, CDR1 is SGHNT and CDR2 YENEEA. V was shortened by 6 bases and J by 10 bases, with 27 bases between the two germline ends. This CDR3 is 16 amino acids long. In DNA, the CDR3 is TGTGCCAGCAGTGAAGATAGGGGGTACAGAAAAGCGGACTACACCTTC. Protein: CASSEDRGYRKADYTF.

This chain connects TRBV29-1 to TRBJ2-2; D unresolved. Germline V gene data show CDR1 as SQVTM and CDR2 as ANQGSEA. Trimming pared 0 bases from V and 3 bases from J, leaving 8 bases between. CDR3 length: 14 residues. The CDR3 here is CSVEEGRYTGELFF. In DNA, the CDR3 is TGCAGCGTTGAAGAGGGCAGGTACACCGGGGAGCTGTTTTTT.

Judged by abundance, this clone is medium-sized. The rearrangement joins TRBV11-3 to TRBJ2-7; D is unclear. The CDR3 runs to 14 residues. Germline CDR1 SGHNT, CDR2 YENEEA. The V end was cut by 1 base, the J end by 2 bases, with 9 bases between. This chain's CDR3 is CASSLGGRTYEQYF. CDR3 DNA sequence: TGTGCCAGCAGCTTAGGTGGCCGGACCTACGAGCAGTACTTC.

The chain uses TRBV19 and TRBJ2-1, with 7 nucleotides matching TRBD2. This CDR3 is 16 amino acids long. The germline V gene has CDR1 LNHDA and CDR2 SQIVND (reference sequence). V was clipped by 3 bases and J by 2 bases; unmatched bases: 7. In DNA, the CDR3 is TGTGCCAGTAGTATGTTCGGCGGGAGCGCCTACAATGAGCAGTTCTTC. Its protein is CASSMFGGSAYNEQFF.

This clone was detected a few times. This chain's CDR3 is CAWRDPTGATEAFF. CDR3 nucleotide sequence: TGTGCCTGGAGGGATCCGACAGGGGCCACTGAAGCTTTCTTT. V gene TRBV30 combines with J gene TRBJ1-1; the match to TRBD1 covers 8 bases. The CDR3 is made up of 14 amino acids. Germline V gene data show CDR1 as GTSNPN and CDR2 as SVGIG (reference sequence). After removal of 3 bases from V and 4 bases from J, the junction contained 7 bases not matched to a gene. Combining the CDR3 with reference TRBV30 and TRBJ1-1 gives the whole variable domain SQTIHQWPATLVQPVGSPLSLECTVEGTSNPNLYWYRQAAGRGLQLLFYSVGIGQISSEVPQNLSASRPQDRQFILSSKKLLLSDSGFYLCAWRDPTGATEAFFGQGTRLTVV.

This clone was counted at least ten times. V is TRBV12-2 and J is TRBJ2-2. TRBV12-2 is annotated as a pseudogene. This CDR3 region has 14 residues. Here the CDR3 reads CATPGSLDTGELFF. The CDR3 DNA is TGTGCCACCCCAGGGAGTTTGGACACCGGGGAGCTGTTTTTT.

Written as DNA, the CDR3 is TGTGCCAGCAGCTCGAGAAGAGGAAACACCATATATTTT. Translated: CASSSRRGNTIYF. This chain links TRBV14 with TRBJ1-3; no definite D call. The CDR3 totals 13 residues. The ends were cut back, 5 bases at V and 4 bases at J, with 9 bases in the middle. Germline V gives CDR1 SGHDN, CDR2 FVKESK.

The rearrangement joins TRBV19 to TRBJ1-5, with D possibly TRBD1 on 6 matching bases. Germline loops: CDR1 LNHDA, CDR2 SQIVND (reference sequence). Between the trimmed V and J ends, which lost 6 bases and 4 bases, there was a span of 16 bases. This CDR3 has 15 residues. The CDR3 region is CASSNYREKNQPQHF. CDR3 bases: TGTGCCAGTAGCAATTACAGGGAGAAAAATCAGCCCCAGCATTTT.

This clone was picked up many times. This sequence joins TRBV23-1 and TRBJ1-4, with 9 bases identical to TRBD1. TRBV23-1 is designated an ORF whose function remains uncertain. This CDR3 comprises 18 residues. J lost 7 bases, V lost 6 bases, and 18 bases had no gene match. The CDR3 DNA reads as TGCGCCAGCAGCCAACCCTCCCGGGACAGGGTGCGATCTGAAAAACTGTTTTTT. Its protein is CASSQPSRDRVRSEKLFF.